One TCR beta chain is described in this entry. This clonotype was recorded a few times. Its recognized antigen is unknown. No per-base quality is available; no much larger clone lies one base away. These data belong to a study of identical twins (dated by TCRdb to the mid-2010s). About the investigation overall: To test whether fetal clonotypes persist, this study deep-sequenced TCR alpha and beta repertoires from monozygotic twins, from unrelated adults of various ages, and from cord blood. Replicate twin experiments were performed at different times using different library preparation protocols to rule out contamination. Study-wide findings and limitations: A weaker excess of twin sharing was found in beta out-of-frame sequences because the signal-to-noise ratio was lowered by fewer shared sequences. Because the same donors could not be followed over many years, conclusions were based on cross-sectional statistical analysis. Invariant T cells such as MAIT and iNKT could partly confound zero-insertion analyses, though diverse VJ usage argued against this for most clonotypes. Out-of-frame TCR alpha sequences shared between twins showed an excess of low generation-probability sequences compared with coincidental sharing between unrelated individuals. Recombination models systematically underestimated out-of-frame TCR alpha sharing in monozygotic twins but agreed with sharing between unrelated individuals. Fewer insertions were carried by abundant cord blood beta clonotypes, a similar but weaker trend appeared in young adult naive repertoires, and no such trend appeared in memory repertoires.

Only healthy Caucasian donors were included. The twin cohort consisted of three pairs of female monozygotic twins, all aged about 18 to 29 years. RNA for TCR libraries was isolated from peripheral blood mononuclear cells. The receptor library was made with 5' RACE. Reads for this sample came from an Illumina HiSeq 2000. Template switching introduced a universal primer binding site; the final cDNA contained a unique molecular identifier, enabling accurate counting of TCR cDNA molecules. Specific primers in the conserved constant-segment region were used to synthesize first-strand cDNA for the TCR alpha and beta chains. Each cDNA library was double barcoded, with a SMART-Mk sample barcode plus Illumina barcodes, to control for contamination. TruSeq adapter sequences along with Illumina sample barcodes were introduced in two successive PCR steps. TCR alpha and beta cDNA libraries were sequenced on the Illumina HiSeq platform with custom primers. For the original study's pipeline: MiGEC was used to process raw reads and extract unique molecular identifiers, and MiXCR was used to find CDR3 positions. For each individual, recombination models were inferred using an EM algorithm with the repgenHMM and IGoR tools. Shared clonotypes were analyzed with the tcR package in R, and sharing was normalized by the product of cloneset sizes. Out-of-frame nonproductive sequences were analyzed to study raw recombination free of thymic and clonal selection effects. TCRdb cleaned the public reads at Q25 with fastp, built clones with MiXCR and kept in-frame beta chains. Every CDR3 protein is listed once, alongside the most common genes and DNA of its rows. These V and J calls originate from TCRdb's pipeline instead of the authors' own analysis. The sample table records 690,000 or so distinct CDR3 sequences; over 8.5% of these occur just once. 0.75% to 1% of the sample is held by the ten biggest clonotypes.

A distance of 12 bases separates the germline ends of V and J, which lose 3 bases and 7 bases respectively. The germline V gene encodes CDR1 DFQATT and CDR2 SNEGSKA (reference sequence). Including cysteine and phenylalanine, the CDR3 has 12 amino acids. Only CDR3 DNA remains: 36 bases, in frame from the first base. The same specimen was also included in a second study, on yellow fever vaccine responses in identical twins. The second publication reports: According to the authors, in identical twins the way T cells responded to vaccination appeared partly convergent and partly personalized. In identical twins, the study followed T cell clones that responded to the vaccine with precision.

The sequencing sample was made of PBMCs. The chain couples TRBV20-1 to TRBJ2-5; the D gene cannot be resolved reliably. This TCR was sampled from a woman aged 18 to 35 in good health. The DNA sequence follows: TGCAGTGCTAGCCAATTAGAGAGGACCCAGTACTTC. Its product reads: CSASQLERTQYF.